Here is one T cell receptor (beta chain) with its context. Measured with immunoSEQ multiplex PCR; TCRdb has only the in-frame clones, and not every one. The sample yields 130,000 to 150,000 clones, just under 95% seen once. These data come from a study of control samples from healthy donors and cancer patients. V gave up 6 bases and J gave up 2 bases, with 17 bases separating them. The germline gives CDR1 SEHNR, CDR2 FQNEAQ (reference sequence). CDR3 length equals 15 residues. This sequence joins TRBV7-9 and TRBJ2-7, with a weak D call TRBD1 (5 bases). This sequence was found in a man aged 60-69 years with colorectal cancer. Sequencing was performed on PBMCs. CDR3 sequence: CASSSSDSEAYEQYF. CDR3 nucleotides: TGTGCCAGCAGTTCTTCAGACAGCGAGGCCTACGAGCAGTACTTC.